These 29 T cell receptor beta chains were sequenced from one sample in a study of T cells in Graves' hyperthyroidism and ophthalmopathy. RNA transcripts gave rise to amplified TCR beta CDR3 regions. A first-round RT-PCR of the TCR CDR3 used the HTBI primer set. TCRdb analysed the multiplex PCR reads with MiXCR anew, one entry per CDR3 protein. The sample gives about 700,000 distinct CDR3 sequences, 12% to 15% of which show up once; about 9.4% is in the top ten. The sequenced material came from blood. The receptors come from a woman aged 18-29 years with Graves' hyperthyroidism.

At least ten counts were recorded for this clonotype. The chain has TRBV20-1 and TRBJ2-5, with a tentative D call TRBD1 (5 bases). The ends were cut back, 5 bases at V and 7 bases at J, with 8 bases in the middle. The CDR3 has 10 amino acids. CDR1 DFQATT and CDR2 SNEGSKA come from the germline V gene (reference sequence). The DNA for the CDR3 is TGCAGTGCTGGACACGGGACCCAGTACTTC. It translates to CSAGHGTQYF.

This chain links TRBV13 with TRBJ2-3; 8 bases match TRBD2. Germline values: CDR1 PRHDT, CDR2 FYEKMQ (reference sequence). This CDR3 region has 16 residues. The J segment lost 1 base and the V segment lost 0 bases, leaving 3 bases of the junction unmatched. Here the CDR3 reads CASSLGAGGGTDTQYF. In DNA, the CDR3 is TGTGCCAGCAGCTTAGGGGCGGGAGGAGGCACAGATACGCAGTATTTT.

This chain links TRBV4-1 with TRBJ2-1, with TRBD2 identical over 11 bases. Germline CDR1 reads MGHRA; CDR2 reads YSYEKL. V lost 3 bases to trimming and J lost 10 bases; unmatched junction nucleotides: 5. The length of the CDR3 is 14 residues. In DNA form, the CDR3 reads TGCGCCAGCAGCCACGGGACTAGCGGTTACGAGCAGTTCTTC. It yields the protein CASSHGTSGYEQFF.

This clonotype was recorded many times. V and J are TRBV18 and TRBJ2-1; 7 bases fit TRBD2. Germline CDR1 and CDR2: KGHSH and LQKENI. V was clipped by 3 bases and J by 5 bases; unmatched bases: 10. The CDR3 extends over 16 amino acids. In DNA, the CDR3 is TGTGCCAGCTCACCCCAGCTAGCGGCAGCGAACAATGAGCAGTTCTTC. It yields the protein CASSPQLAAANNEQFF.

This clonotype was observed many times. This chain connects TRBV9 to TRBJ2-1; possibly TRBD1 or TRBD2 for D (5 bases each). V was trimmed by 3 bases and J by 6 bases, leaving 13 bases between them. The CDR3 covers 14 residues. CDR1 and CDR2 (germline): SGDLS, YYNGEE. CDR3 DNA: TGTGCCAGCAGCGAGGAGGCTGGGGCCAATGAGCAGTTCTTC. It specifies CASSEEAGANEQFF.

This clonotype was counted between two and nine times. The V and J genes are TRBV5-1 and TRBJ2-2, with unresolved D. The CDR3 loop spans 15 amino acids. Per germline, CDR1 SGHRS and CDR2 YFSETQ. Trimming took 3 bases from V and 3 from J, leaving 12 bases between them. The CDR3 is CASSSYSPYTGELFF. The CDR3 DNA reads TGCGCCAGCAGCTCCTACAGCCCTTACACCGGGGAGCTGTTTTTT.

The rearrangement joins TRBV19 to TRBJ1-4; D might be TRBD1 (5 bases). Trimming left V 7 bases short and J 8 bases short, with 14 bases between. Germline V gene sequence: CDR1 LNHDA, CDR2 SQIVND (reference sequence). The CDR3 is 13 residues long. CDR3 amino acids: CASTPRQREKLFF. CDR3 coding DNA: TGTGCCAGTACTCCAAGACAGAGGGAAAAACTGTTTTTT.

This clonotype has just one count. The V call is TRBV4-1, the J call TRBJ1-2; no clear D. V was clipped by 8 bases and J by 0 bases, with 13 bases between them. This CDR3 is built from 14 residues. Looked up from germline, CDR1 is MGHRA and CDR2 is YSYEKL. The CDR3, as DNA: TGCGCCAGCGCCGGACTGATGACTAACTATGGCTACACCTTC. It translates to CASAGLMTNYGYTF.

This clonotype was detected a few times. The chain has TRBV12-3 or TRBV12-4 and TRBJ2-7, with 7 bases identical to TRBD1. There are 15 residues in the CDR3. Trimming cost V 4 bases and J 3 bases; bases outside gene matches: 9. DNA for the CDR3: TGTGCCAGCAGTTCCCTACCGAGACAGGGCTACGAGCAGTACTTC. Translated: CASSSLPRQGYEQYF.

The rearrangement uses TRBV18 and TRBJ2-3; no reliable D call. V shed 3 bases and J shed 4 bases, with 14 bases lying between them. Germline V gene lookup returns CDR1 KGHSH and CDR2 LQKENI. This CDR3 region has 15 residues. CDR3 residues: CASSPRTEGSDTQYF. The CDR3 region has the DNA TGTGCCAGCTCACCCCGTACAGAAGGCTCAGATACGCAGTATTTT.

This clonotype was detected a few times. In DNA form, the CDR3 reads TGTGCCAGCAGCTCCCCCCGGGACAGGGGGATCATACCAGATACGCAGTATTTT. Translation: CASSSPRDRGIIPDTQYF. The chain combines TRBV11-1 with TRBJ2-3; 11 bases are a match to TRBD1. The V gene's germline CDR1 is SGHAT and CDR2 FQDESV (reference sequence). After removal of 4 bases from V and 4 bases from J, the junction contained 13 bases not matched to a gene. This CDR3 region has 18 residues.

The chain links TRBV20-1 to TRBJ2-1; 10 bases fit TRBD2. From germline, CDR1 is DFQATT and CDR2 SNEGSKA (reference sequence). This CDR3 spans 15 amino acids. Trimming took 2 bases from V and 3 from J; bases not matched to a gene: 4. The CDR3 region is CSARQASGSYNEQFF. DNA of the CDR3: TGCAGTGCTAGACAAGCTAGCGGGAGCTACAATGAGCAGTTCTTC.

In this sample, this clonotype turned up many times. The rearrangement links TRBV5-1 to TRBJ2-4; 8 bases agree with TRBD1. The J call may not be correct, given that the DNA end is closer to TRBJ2-1. This CDR3 region has 12 residues. Germline values: CDR1 SGHRS, CDR2 YFSETQ. The DNA of the CDR3 is TGCGCCAGCAGCTCTGACAGGGGCATTCAGTTCTTC. Amino acid sequence: CASSSDRGIQFF.

This clonotype was detected many times. The chain is built from TRBV11-2 and TRBJ2-7, with 11 bases aligning to TRBD2. With 4 bases clipped from V and 3 bases from J, the junction kept 2 bases outside the gene matches. Looked up from germline, CDR1 is SGHAT and CDR2 is FQNNGV. CDR3 length: 14 amino acids. The CDR3 sequence is CASSSGLAGYEQYF. In DNA form, the CDR3 reads TGTGCCAGCAGCTCCGGACTAGCGGGCTACGAGCAGTACTTC.

This clonotype was counted ten times or more. The rearrangement uses TRBV10-3 and TRBJ1-5; the D is unclear. CDR1 is ENHRY and CDR2 is SYGVKD in the germline V gene. This CDR3 comprises 13 residues. Between the trimmed V and J ends, which lost 8 bases and 1 base, there was a span of 9 bases. The CDR3 DNA is TGTGCCATCGATGGCGGAAGCAATCAGCCCCAGCATTTT. Protein product: CAIDGGSNQPQHF.

In its sample, this clonotype was seen many times. The V and J genes are TRBV2 and TRBJ1-1; a possible D gene is TRBD1 (5 bases). Looked up from germline, CDR1 is SNHLY and CDR2 is FYNNEI. The CDR3 runs 15 residues. Trimming removed 4 bases at V and 3 bases at J, with 15 bases between. CDR3: CASSAEQGRDTEAFF. CDR3 in DNA: TGTGCCAGCAGTGCGGAGCAGGGTAGGGACACTGAAGCTTTCTTT.

The sample holds a few counts of this clonotype. With a much larger clone just one base away, this may be a read error. V usage is TRBV12-3 or TRBV12-4 and J usage is TRBJ2-1; TRBD2 agrees at 7 bases. Trimming removed 0 bases from V and 7 bases from J; junction bases left unmatched: 12. This CDR3 comprises 17 residues. CDR3 region: CASSLALTSSEENEQFF. In DNA form, the CDR3 reads TGTGCCAGCAGTTTAGCCCTGACTAGCTCCGAGGAGAATGAGCAGTTCTTC.

V usage is TRBV20-1 and J usage is TRBJ2-1; D is perhaps TRBD1 (5 bases). This CDR3 contains 14 residues. Germline loops: CDR1 DFQATT, CDR2 SNEGSKA (reference sequence). V lost 3 bases and J lost 5, with 14 bases in between. The CDR3 loop reads CSASTGTEHNEQFF. CDR3 coding DNA: TGCAGTGCTAGTACAGGTACGGAGCACAATGAGCAGTTCTTC.

The chain employs TRBV12-3 or TRBV12-4 and TRBJ1-2; D remains unclear. V lost 1 base, J lost 4 bases, and 7 bases lay in between. The CDR3 covers 13 residues. CDR3 nucleotides: TGTGCCAGCAGTTTAGGGAATACCTATGGCTACACCTTC. Residues: CASSLGNTYGYTF.

There are many counts of this clonotype. This chain connects TRBV5-1 to TRBJ2-7, with D tentatively TRBD2 (6 bases). Deletions cut 4 bases from V and 1 base from J, with 18 bases between. This CDR3 comprises 16 residues. Germline-derived CDR1 and CDR2 are SGHRS and YFSETQ. The CDR3 DNA follows: TGCGCCAGCAGCCCTTACCCGACTAGTCCGTCCTACGAGCAGTACTTC. Translated, it gives CASSPYPTSPSYEQYF.

The chain couples TRBV13 to TRBJ1-1; D perhaps matches TRBD1 (5 bases). Germline CDR1 reads PRHDT; CDR2 reads FYEKMQ (reference sequence). This CDR3 has 14 amino acids. V was pared by 5 bases and J by 2 bases, with 12 bases between. CDR3 amino acids: CASSLPTENTEAFF. As DNA, the CDR3 is TGTGCCAGCAGCCTGCCGACAGAAAACACTGAAGCTTTCTTT.

This clonotype was picked up a small number of times. V usage is TRBV25-1 and J usage is TRBJ1-1, with 8 nucleotides matching TRBD1. The germline CDR1 and CDR2 sequences are MGHDK and SYGVNS. V lost 4 bases and J lost 1; bases outside the gene matches: 5. The CDR3 runs to 15 residues. The CDR3 is CASSAYRGKNTEAFF. DNA for the CDR3: TGTGCCAGCAGTGCGTACAGGGGGAAGAACACTGAAGCTTTCTTT.

The chain links TRBV27 to TRBJ2-7; 9 bases agree with TRBD2. V was clipped by 5 bases and J by 0 bases; unmatched bases: 5. Germline-derived CDR1 and CDR2 are MNHEY and SMNVEV (reference sequence). The CDR3 is 15 amino acids. CDR3 nucleotides: TGTGCCAGCAGTCCGGGACTAGCCACCTCCTACGAGCAGTACTTC. This translates into CASSPGLATSYEQYF.

J is TRBJ2-5 and V is TRBV19, with no clear D. With 6 bases removed from V and 3 bases from J, the gap between germline ends came to 11 bases. The germline V gene has CDR1 LNHDA and CDR2 SQIVND (reference sequence). The CDR3 loop spans 13 amino acids. CDR3 sequence reads: CASRPTQKETQYF. The CDR3 DNA sequence: TGTGCCAGTAGACCGACCCAAAAAGAGACCCAGTACTTC.

The V and J genes are TRBV6-6 and TRBJ2-1, with TRBD1 as a possible D gene (6 bases). CDR3 size: 16 residues. The V end lost 2 bases, the J end lost 7 bases, and 18 bases lay between the germline ends. In germline, CDR1 is MNHNY, CDR2 SVGAGI (reference sequence). The CDR3 DNA is TGTGCCAGCAGTTACCCGGGACATCCGATGGGTAATGAGCAGTTCTTC. Amino acids: CASSYPGHPMGNEQFF.

The sample holds a few counts of this clonotype. This chain uses TRBV4-2 with TRBJ2-5; 9 positions match TRBD2. Germline V lookup: CDR1 LGHNA, CDR2 YNFKEQ. The CDR3 has 14 amino acids. Trimming took 1 base from V and 4 from J; bases not matched to a gene: 1. The CDR3 sequence is CASSQGTSVETQYF. The CDR3 region has the DNA TGTGCCAGCAGCCAAGGGACTAGCGTAGAGACCCAGTACTTC.

A few counts support this clonotype. The chain carries TRBV6-2 or TRBV6-3 and TRBJ2-2; D possibly matches TRBD1 or TRBD2 (5 bases each). Germline values: CDR1 MNHEY, CDR2 SVGEGT. CDR3 length equals 14 residues. The V end lost 9 bases, the J end lost 2 bases, and 13 bases lay between the germline ends. The CDR3, as DNA: TGTGCCAGTCGTGGGGGATTCAACACCGGGGAGCTGTTTTTT. Translated, it gives CASRGGFNTGELFF.

This clonotype came up a few times. The chain has TRBV29-1 and TRBJ1-2, with TRBD1 as a possible D gene (5 bases). In germline, CDR1 is SQVTM, CDR2 ANQGSEA. V was clipped by 3 bases and J by 3 bases, with 11 bases between them. The CDR3 is 13 residues long. For the CDR3, the DNA is TGCAGCGTTGACAGGGTCCGGGACTATGGCTACACCTTC. Encoded protein: CSVDRVRDYGYTF.

This clonotype came up many times. V and J are TRBV7-3 and TRBJ2-2; 8 bases match TRBD1. Unmatched junction bases numbered 9, after V lost 6 bases and J lost 6 bases. CDR3 size: 15 residues. Germline V lookup: CDR1 SGHTA, CDR2 FQGTGA. As DNA, the CDR3 is TGTGCCAGCAGACCAGGGGGCGCAGTCGCCGGGGAGCTGTTTTTT. Its protein is CASRPGGAVAGELFF.